This T cell receptor beta chain was identified in a study of cytomegalovirus exposure and HLA in healthy donors. The study's findings and limits: In a later analysis, TCR beta V- and J-gene trimming was associated with a missense DCLRE1C variant.

Concerning this clone itself: Its target is unknown.

CDR3 size: 12 residues. Trimming removed 8 bases at V and 6 bases at J, with 10 bases between. Germline lookup yields CDR1 SNHLY and CDR2 FYNNEI. In the PCR, 60 Vbeta and 13 Jbeta primers were used. Per the original methods: Later analysis identified some 88 million unique TCR beta chains, about 11 million shared. Repertoires were generated with immunoSEQ multiplex PCR, while TCRdb's copy carries only in-frame clones and drops some. D and trimming were read from the DNA, whereas the V and J calls and clone size are those reported in that table. This table holds 80,000 or so clones, around 70% found once.

This chain joins TRBV2 and TRBJ1-4; D not resolved. Sequenced sample: PBMCs. The TCR originated in a woman aged 40 to 49 in good health and CMV-seropositive. In DNA form, the CDR3 reads TGTGCCAGCCGGCAGGAGGATGAAAAACTGTTTTTT. It translates to CASRQEDEKLFF.